The 20 T cell receptor beta chains below come from one sample, sequenced in a study of T cell repertoires in cytomegalovirus infection. MiXCR, applied by TCRdb to the reads, yields one record per CDR3 protein. This table has 570,000 or so distinct CDR3 sequences, almost 40% appearing once. Antigens of these TCRs are unknown. Sequenced here: cultured PBMCs, sampled from culture after CMV antigen stimulation. Source of these receptors: a human donor in good health (CMV status not recorded). Some clones in this sample may be carry-over from other donors' samples.

This rearrangement joins TRBV6-5 to TRBJ2-7, with D maybe TRBD2 (5 bases). The germline CDR1 and CDR2 sequences are MNHEY and SVGAGI. V was cut by 6 bases and J by 2 bases, with 8 bases left in between. This CDR3 is 12 amino acids long. The CDR3 DNA reads as TGTGCCAGCAGGGCGGGCCCCTACGAGCAGTACTTC. It yields the protein CASRAGPYEQYF.

This chain connects TRBV7-9 to TRBJ2-2, with TRBD2 as a possible D gene (5 bases). Trimming stripped 4 bases from V and 6 bases from J, with 12 bases between. Germline loops: CDR1 SEHNR, CDR2 FQNEAQ (reference sequence). CDR3 size: 14 residues. The CDR3 here is CASSSRLLPGELFF. The CDR3 DNA reads as TGTGCCAGCAGCTCCCGACTACTACCCGGGGAGCTGTTTTTT.

This sequence joins TRBV7-6 and TRBJ2-2; 8 bases match TRBD2. V was pared by 5 bases and J by 6 bases, with 14 bases of the junction left unmatched. Per the germline V gene, CDR1 is SGHVS and CDR2 is FNYEAQ. The CDR3 has 17 residues. CDR3 DNA: TGTGCCAGCAGCCCTACAGCCGGGACTAGGGGTGCCGGGGAGCTGTTTTTT. Translating it yields CASSPTAGTRGAGELFF. Complete variable domain (other parts from reference TRBV7-6 and TRBJ2-2): GAGVSQSPRYKVTKRGQDVALRCDPISGHVSLYWYRQALGQGPEFLTYFNYEAQQDKSGLPNDRFSAERPEGSISTLTIQRTEQRDSAMYRCASSPTAGTRGAGELFFGEGSRLTVL.

This clonotype was seen ten or more times. CDR3 loop: CASSSSGRAAGELFF. The CDR3 nucleotides read TGTGCCAGCAGCTCCTCCGGGAGGGCCGCCGGGGAGCTGTTTTTT. The chain joins TRBV7-2 to TRBJ2-2, with 8 nucleotides matching TRBD2. The germline gives CDR1 SGHTA, CDR2 FQGNSA. The trim removed 4 bases at V and 6 bases at J, leaving 7 bases unmatched. This CDR3 region has 15 residues.

The table lists this clonotype with many counts. The CDR3 DNA is TGTGCCAGCAGCTTAATTCCGGGTAGAGCCACAGATACGCAGTATTTT. This gives the protein CASSLIPGRATDTQYF. The chain has TRBV7-8 and TRBJ2-3; D gene uncertain. The CDR3 runs 16 residues. Trimming took 2 bases from V and 2 from J, leaving 14 bases between them. Per germline, CDR1 SGHVS and CDR2 FQNEAQ.

The table lists this clonotype with many counts. The chain links TRBV7-2 to TRBJ2-3; TRBD1 matches 9 bases. The CDR3 extends over 16 amino acids. J gave up 1 base and V 4 bases, and 6 bases lay outside the gene matches. Germline CDR1 is SGHTA and CDR2 is FQGNSA. The CDR3 loop is CASSWGQGGGTDTQYF. CDR3 in DNA: TGTGCCAGCAGCTGGGGACAGGGCGGTGGCACAGATACGCAGTATTTT.

The rearrangement links TRBV19 to TRBJ2-2, with D possibly being TRBD1 (5 bases). Trimming took 5 bases from V and 4 from J, leaving 23 bases between them. The CDR3 totals 18 residues. CDR1 and CDR2 (germline): LNHDA, SQIVND (reference sequence). This CDR3 reads CASSPSRSSGMGTGELFF. In DNA, the CDR3 is TGTGCCAGTAGTCCCTCCAGGTCGTCAGGGATGGGCACCGGGGAGCTGTTTTTT.

The rearrangement links TRBV9 to TRBJ2-1, with a tentative D call TRBD1 (6 bases). This CDR3 is 14 amino acids long. V shed 4 bases and J shed 5 bases, with 13 bases lying between them. The germline CDR1 and CDR2 sequences are SGDLS and YYNGEE. This CDR3 reads CASSPRTADNEQFF. The CDR3 DNA is TGTGCCAGCAGCCCGCGGACAGCTGACAATGAGCAGTTCTTC.

In DNA form, the CDR3 reads TGTGCCAGTAGTATCTCCCGGACCGCGGGGAATGGCTACACCTTC. The encoded protein is CASSISRTAGNGYTF. The J gene is TRBJ1-2, the V gene TRBV19; D gene uncertain. V was pared by 3 bases and J by 6 bases, with 17 bases between. Germline CDR1 reads LNHDA; CDR2 reads SQIVND (reference sequence). The CDR3 loop spans 15 amino acids. Full variable domain (outside the CDR3, taken from reference TRBV19 and TRBJ1-2): DGGITQSPKYLFRKEGQNVTLSCEQNLNHDAMYWYRQDPGQGLRLIYYSQIVNDFQKGDIAEGYSVSREKKESFPLTVTSAQKNPTAFYLCASSISRTAGNGYTFGSGTRLTVV.

Notes on this clonotype: A far larger clone differs by one base, so this is likely a read error. The rearrangement joins TRBV7-2 to TRBJ1-1; D not resolved. Per germline, CDR1 SGHTA and CDR2 FQGNSA. The CDR3 spans 11 residues. The CDR3 loop is CASSPYTVAFF. The CDR3 coding sequence is TGTGCCAGCAGCCCCTATACTGTAGCTTTCTTT.

The chain uses TRBV6-6 and TRBJ2-1, with D perhaps matching TRBD1 (7 bases). The CDR3 is 12 residues long. Trimming removed 8 bases from V and 8 bases from J, with 13 bases in between. Germline CDR1 is MNHNY and CDR2 is SVGAGI (reference sequence). The CDR3 protein is CASHRGGDEQFF. The CDR3 coding sequence is TGTGCCAGCCACAGGGGAGGAGATGAGCAGTTCTTC.

This clonotype has only a few counts. This chain links TRBV7-9 with TRBJ2-3; D possibly corresponds to TRBD1 (6 bases). The V end was cut by 5 bases, the J end by 1 base, with 13 bases between. This CDR3 has 15 residues. Germline V lookup: CDR1 SEHNR, CDR2 FQNEAQ (reference sequence). This chain's CDR3 is CASSPRRGGTDTQYF. The CDR3 nucleotides are TGTGCCAGCAGCCCCCGCAGGGGAGGCACAGATACGCAGTATTTT. The full variable domain, rest sourced from reference TRBV7-9 and TRBJ2-3, is DTGVSQNPRHKITKRGQNVTFRCDPISEHNRLYWYRQTLGQGPEFLTYFQNEAQLEKSRLLSDRFSAERPKGSFSTLEIQRTEQGDSAMYLCASSPRRGGTDTQYFGPGTRLTVL.

J is TRBJ2-2 and V is TRBV6-2 or TRBV6-3, with a weak D call TRBD1 (7 bases). This CDR3 is 16 amino acids long. V lost 7 bases, J lost 2 bases, and 17 bases lay in between. Germline V gives CDR1 MNHEY, CDR2 SVGEGT. The CDR3 reads CASTPRQGGNTGELFF. In nucleotides, the CDR3 is TGTGCCAGCACCCCCCGACAGGGAGGTAACACCGGGGAGCTGTTTTTT.

V and J are TRBV7-2 and TRBJ2-5; D possibly corresponds to TRBD1 (5 bases). The CDR3 is made up of 14 amino acids. Deletions cut 0 bases from V and 7 bases from J, with 12 bases between. Germline V gene sequence: CDR1 SGHTA, CDR2 FQGNSA. The CDR3 region has the DNA TGTGCCAGCAGCTTAGCCGAAGGGGTGCGGACCCAGTACTTC. Protein product: CASSLAEGVRTQYF.

This chain uses TRBV27 with TRBJ1-2, with TRBD1 matching over 7 bases. Trimming removed 5 bases from V and 4 bases from J; junction bases left unmatched: 7. Germline values: CDR1 MNHEY, CDR2 SMNVEV (reference sequence). This CDR3 is 14 amino acids long. CDR3 sequence reads: CASSPLDRVYGYTF. The CDR3 DNA sequence: TGTGCCAGCAGTCCGTTAGACAGGGTCTATGGCTACACCTTC.

The rearrangement joins TRBV11-3 to TRBJ2-7, with D perhaps assigned TRBD1 or TRBD2 (5 bases each). Per the germline V gene, CDR1 is SGHNT and CDR2 is YENEEA. This CDR3 is 15 amino acids long. The V gene lost 4 bases and the J gene lost 5 bases, with 18 bases spanning the gap. In DNA, the CDR3 is TGTGCCAGCAGCTCAGAGTTTGGGGGAATCGACGAGCAGTACTTC. Residues: CASSSEFGGIDEQYF.

The chain uses TRBV4-1 and TRBJ2-7; maybe TRBD1 (6 bases). The CDR3 contains 15 residues. Germline V gene lookup returns CDR1 MGHRA and CDR2 YSYEKL. V lost 4 bases to trimming and J lost 7 bases, with 20 bases between them. In nucleotides, the CDR3 is TGCGCCAGCAGCCGAGCAGGGGTAGGGGAATTAGAGCAGTACTTC. It translates to CASSRAGVGELEQYF.

The chain employs TRBV12-3 or TRBV12-4 and TRBJ2-3; 15 bases are a match to TRBD2. The CDR3 extends over 17 amino acids. V was clipped by 1 base and J by 3 bases; unmatched bases: 2. This CDR3 reads CASSLGTSGRVTDTQYF. The DNA of the CDR3 is TGTGCCAGCAGTTTAGGGACTAGCGGGAGGGTTACAGATACGCAGTATTTT.

The rearrangement joins TRBV6-2 or TRBV6-3 to TRBJ2-1; D gene uncertain. Trimming removed 5 bases at V and 8 bases at J, with 22 bases between. The germline V gene encodes CDR1 MNHEY and CDR2 SVGEGT. The CDR3 sequence is 16 residues long. The CDR3 bases are TGTGCCAGCAGTCGTATCTCGGTGGGTATGGCCGATGAGCAGTTCTTC. As protein: CASSRISVGMADEQFF.

V usage is TRBV29-1 and J usage is TRBJ2-7, with 8 bases fitting TRBD2. From germline, CDR1 is SQVTM and CDR2 ANQGSEA. CDR3 length: 14 residues. The ends lost 4 bases at V and 1 base at J; junction bases unmatched: 6. The DNA of the CDR3 is TGCAGCGTTGGCCGGCTAGCGGGTTCCTACGAGCAGTACTTC. It specifies CSVGRLAGSYEQYF.